This TCR gamma chain was identified in a study of gamma-delta T cells after stem cell transplantation. TCRdb reanalyzed the RT-PCR reads using CATT. In the table there are around 2,100 gamma-chain clones, roughly 6.7% of which are singletons. Germline V gene lookup returns CDR1 EGSNGY and CDR2 YDSYNSKV. The CDR3 sequence is 16 residues long. This clone came up a few times. The junction departs from the called germline gene at one end, perhaps through a read error. The clonotype comes from a human donor. It is not recorded whose cells these are; they may come from a transplant donor. The rearrangement links TRGV2 to TRGJP1. Input material: gamma-delta T cells. In DNA, the CDR3 is TGTGCCACCTGGGCCGGGCCGATTGTAACTGGTTTGTTCAAGATATTT. Amino acids: CATWAGPIVTGLFKIF.